This T cell receptor (beta chain) was profiled in a study of T cells after yellow fever vaccination. MiXCR was run by TCRdb on the 5' RACE reads, yielding one entry per CDR3 protein. The repertoire holds some 320,000 distinct CDR3 sequences, with roughly 8.7% as singletons. Study-level points and caveats: Post-booster repertoires again held most primary-vaccination clones (about 96% CD4, 88% CD8).

This clonotype was observed a few times. Its target is unknown. The length of the CDR3 is 16 residues. Per germline, CDR1 MNHEY and CDR2 SVGEGT. The V end lost 5 bases, the J end lost 0 bases, and 17 bases lay between the germline ends. The TCR originated in a man between 18 and 29 years old who received the YFV17D yellow fever vaccine. The V gene is TRBV6-2 or TRBV6-3, the J gene TRBJ2-7, with D possibly TRBD1 on 5 matching bases. Sample: PBMCs, taken on the day of the first yellow fever vaccination. DNA for the CDR3: TGTGCCAGCAGTGCCTATACAGGCTTCGACTCCTACGAGCAGTACTTC. As protein: CASSAYTGFDSYEQYF.